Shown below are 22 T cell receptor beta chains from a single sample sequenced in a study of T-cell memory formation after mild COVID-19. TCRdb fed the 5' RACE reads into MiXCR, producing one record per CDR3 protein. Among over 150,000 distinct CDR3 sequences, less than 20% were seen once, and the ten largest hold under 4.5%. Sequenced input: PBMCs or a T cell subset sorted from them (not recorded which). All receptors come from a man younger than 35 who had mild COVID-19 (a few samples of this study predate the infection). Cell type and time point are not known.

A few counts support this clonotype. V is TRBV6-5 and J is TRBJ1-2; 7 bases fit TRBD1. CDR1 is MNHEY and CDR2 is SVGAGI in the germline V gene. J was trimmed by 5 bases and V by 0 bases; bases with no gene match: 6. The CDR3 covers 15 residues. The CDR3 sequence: CASSYSWTGTYGYTF. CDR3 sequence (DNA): TGTGCCAGCAGTTACTCGTGGACAGGCACTTATGGCTACACCTTC.

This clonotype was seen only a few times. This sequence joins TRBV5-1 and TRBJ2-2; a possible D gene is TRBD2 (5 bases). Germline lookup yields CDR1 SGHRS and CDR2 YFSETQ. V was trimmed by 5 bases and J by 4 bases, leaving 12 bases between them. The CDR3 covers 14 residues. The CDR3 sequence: CASREASGTGELFF. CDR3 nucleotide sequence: TGCGCCAGCAGGGAGGCCTCGGGCACCGGGGAGCTGTTTTTT. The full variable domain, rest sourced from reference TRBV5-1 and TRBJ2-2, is KAGVTQTPRYLIKTRGQQVTLSCSPISGHRSVSWYQQTPGQGLQFLFEYFSETQRNKGNFPGRFSGRQFSNSRSEMNVSTLELGDSALYLCASREASGTGELFFGEGSRLTVL.

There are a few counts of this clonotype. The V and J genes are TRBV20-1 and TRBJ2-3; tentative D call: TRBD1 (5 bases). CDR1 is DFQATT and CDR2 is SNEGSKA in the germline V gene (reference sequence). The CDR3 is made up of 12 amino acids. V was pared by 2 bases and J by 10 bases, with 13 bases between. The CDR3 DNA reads TGCAGTGCTAGACCACCGGACATAGCGCAGTATTTT. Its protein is CSARPPDIAQYF.

The CDR3 sequence: CAISDGAAVLARPQHF. CDR3 sequence (DNA): TGTGCCATCAGTGACGGGGCAGCGGTACTAGCGCGGCCCCAGCATTTT. The chain is built from TRBV10-3 and TRBJ1-5; a weak D match, TRBD1 (5 bases). CDR1 ENHRY and CDR2 SYGVKD come from the germline V gene. With 3 bases removed from V and 9 bases from J, the gap between germline ends came to 21 bases. The CDR3 length is 16 residues.

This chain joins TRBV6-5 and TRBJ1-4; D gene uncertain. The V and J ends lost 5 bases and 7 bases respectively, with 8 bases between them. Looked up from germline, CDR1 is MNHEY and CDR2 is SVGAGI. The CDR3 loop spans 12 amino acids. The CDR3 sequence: CASSQNGEKLFF. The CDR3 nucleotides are TGTGCCAGCAGTCAAAATGGTGAAAAACTGTTTTTT.

CDR3 DNA sequence: TGTGCCAGCAGTTACCCCGCCCAATTCTCGCAAGAGACCCAGTACTTC. Translating gives CASSYPAQFSQETQYF. This chain links TRBV6-6 with TRBJ2-5; D unclear. Trimming stripped 2 bases from V and 2 bases from J, with 15 bases between. The CDR3 extends over 16 amino acids. The V gene's germline CDR1 is MNHNY and CDR2 SVGAGI (reference sequence).

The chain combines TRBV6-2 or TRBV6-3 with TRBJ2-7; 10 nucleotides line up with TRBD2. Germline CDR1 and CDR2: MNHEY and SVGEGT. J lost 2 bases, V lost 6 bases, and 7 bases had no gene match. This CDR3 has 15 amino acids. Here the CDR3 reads CASSRTSGNPYEQYF. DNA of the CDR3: TGTGCCAGCAGCCGGACTAGCGGAAACCCCTACGAGCAGTACTTC.

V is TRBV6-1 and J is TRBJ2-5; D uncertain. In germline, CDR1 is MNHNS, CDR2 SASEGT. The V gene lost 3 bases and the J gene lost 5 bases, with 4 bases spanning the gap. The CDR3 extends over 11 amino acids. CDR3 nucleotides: TGTGCCAGCAGTGAGAGGGAGACCCAGTACTTC. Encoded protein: CASSERETQYF.

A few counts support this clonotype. DNA for the CDR3: TGCGCCAGCAGCTTGGCCGGGGGTCCCGAGCAGTACGTC. Its protein is CASSLAGGPEQYV. The gene calls are TRBV5-1 and TRBJ2-7, with a weak D call TRBD2 (6 bases). Trimming cost V 0 bases and J 6 bases, with 10 bases left between them. CDR3 length: 13 amino acids. Germline values: CDR1 SGHRS, CDR2 YFSETQ.

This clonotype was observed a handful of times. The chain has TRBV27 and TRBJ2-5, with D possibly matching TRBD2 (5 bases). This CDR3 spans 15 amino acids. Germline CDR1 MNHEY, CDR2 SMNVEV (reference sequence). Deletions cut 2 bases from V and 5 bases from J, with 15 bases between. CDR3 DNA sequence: TGTGCCAGCAGTTTAGGGTTGACCCGCGGGGAGACCCAGTACTTC. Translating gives CASSLGLTRGETQYF.

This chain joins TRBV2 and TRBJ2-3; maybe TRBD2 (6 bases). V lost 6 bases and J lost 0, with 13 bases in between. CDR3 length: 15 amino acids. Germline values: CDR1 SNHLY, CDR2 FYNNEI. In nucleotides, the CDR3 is TGTGCCAGCAGGAGGGGCAGCGGGAGCACAGATACGCAGTATTTT. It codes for CASRRGSGSTDTQYF.

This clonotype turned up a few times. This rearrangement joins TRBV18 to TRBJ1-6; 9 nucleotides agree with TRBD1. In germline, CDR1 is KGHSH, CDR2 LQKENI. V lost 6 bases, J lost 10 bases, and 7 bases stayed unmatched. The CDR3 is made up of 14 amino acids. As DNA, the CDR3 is TGTGCCAGCTCGCAAGACAGGGGGAAATCACCCCTCCACTTT. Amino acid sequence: CASSQDRGKSPLHF.

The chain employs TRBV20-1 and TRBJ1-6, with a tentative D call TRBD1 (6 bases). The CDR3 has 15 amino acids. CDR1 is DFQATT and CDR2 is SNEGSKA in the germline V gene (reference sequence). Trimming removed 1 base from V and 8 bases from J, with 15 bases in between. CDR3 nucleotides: TGCAGTGCTAGAGGGGATGACAGGCCATATTCACCCCTCCACTTT. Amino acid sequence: CSARGDDRPYSPLHF.

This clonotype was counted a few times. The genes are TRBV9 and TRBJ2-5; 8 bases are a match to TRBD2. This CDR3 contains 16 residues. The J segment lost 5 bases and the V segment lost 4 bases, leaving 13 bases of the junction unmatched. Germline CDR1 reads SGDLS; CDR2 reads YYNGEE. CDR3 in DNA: TGTGCCAGCAGCATCAGCGGTTCGCCTAGCGGGGAGACCCAGTACTTC. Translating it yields CASSISGSPSGETQYF. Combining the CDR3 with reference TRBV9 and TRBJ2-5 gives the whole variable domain DSGVTQTPKHLITATGQRVTLRCSPRSGDLSVYWYQQSLDQGLQFLIQYYNGEERAKGNILERFSAQQFPDLHSELNLSSLELGDSALYFCASSISGSPSGETQYFGPGTRLLVL.

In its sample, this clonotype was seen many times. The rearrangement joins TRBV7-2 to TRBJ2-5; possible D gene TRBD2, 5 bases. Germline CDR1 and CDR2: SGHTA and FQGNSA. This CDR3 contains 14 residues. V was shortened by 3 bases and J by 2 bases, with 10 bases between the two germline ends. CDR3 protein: CASSFLGVQETQYF. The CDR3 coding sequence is TGTGCCAGCAGCTTCCTCGGGGTTCAAGAGACCCAGTACTTC.

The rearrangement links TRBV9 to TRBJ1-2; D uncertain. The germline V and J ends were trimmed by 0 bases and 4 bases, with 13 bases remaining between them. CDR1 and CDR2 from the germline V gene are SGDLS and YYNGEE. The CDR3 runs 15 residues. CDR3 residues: CASSVDDLFGYGYTF. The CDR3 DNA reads TGTGCCAGCAGCGTAGATGACCTTTTCGGCTATGGCTACACCTTC.

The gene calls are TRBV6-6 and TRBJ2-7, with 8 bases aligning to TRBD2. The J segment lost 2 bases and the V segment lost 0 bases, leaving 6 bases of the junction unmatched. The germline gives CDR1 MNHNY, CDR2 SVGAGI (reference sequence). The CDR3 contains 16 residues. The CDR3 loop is CASSYSRGDWPYEQYV. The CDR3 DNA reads TGTGCCAGCAGTTACTCGCGGGGGGACTGGCCCTACGAGCAGTACGTC.

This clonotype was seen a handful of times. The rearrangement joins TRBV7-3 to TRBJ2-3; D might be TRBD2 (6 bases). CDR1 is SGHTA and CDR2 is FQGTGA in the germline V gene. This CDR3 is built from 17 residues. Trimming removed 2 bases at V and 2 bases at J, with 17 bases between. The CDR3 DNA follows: TGTGCCAGCAGCTTAGGGAATAGCGGATACCTCACAGATACGCAGTATTTT. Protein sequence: CASSLGNSGYLTDTQYF.

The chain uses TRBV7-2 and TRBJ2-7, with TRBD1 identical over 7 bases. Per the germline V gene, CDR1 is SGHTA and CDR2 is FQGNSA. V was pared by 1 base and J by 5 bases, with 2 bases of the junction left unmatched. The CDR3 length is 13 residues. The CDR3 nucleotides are TGTGCCAGCAGCTTAGGACAGGGTCACGAGCAGTACGTC. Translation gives CASSLGQGHEQYV.

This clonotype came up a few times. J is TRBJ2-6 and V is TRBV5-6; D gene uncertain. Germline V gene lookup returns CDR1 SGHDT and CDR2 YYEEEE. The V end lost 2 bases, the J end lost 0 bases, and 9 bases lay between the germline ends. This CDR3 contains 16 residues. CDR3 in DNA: TGTGCCAGCAGCTTTGGCATAGGCTCTGGGGCCAACGTCCTGACTTTC. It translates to CASSFGIGSGANVLTF.

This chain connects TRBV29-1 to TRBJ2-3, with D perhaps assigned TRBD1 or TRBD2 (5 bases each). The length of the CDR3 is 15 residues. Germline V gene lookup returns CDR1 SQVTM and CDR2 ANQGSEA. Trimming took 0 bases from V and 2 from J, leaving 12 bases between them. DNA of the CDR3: TGCAGCGTTGAAGATCGGGGCAGAGCCACAGATACGCAGTATTTT. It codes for CSVEDRGRATDTQYF.

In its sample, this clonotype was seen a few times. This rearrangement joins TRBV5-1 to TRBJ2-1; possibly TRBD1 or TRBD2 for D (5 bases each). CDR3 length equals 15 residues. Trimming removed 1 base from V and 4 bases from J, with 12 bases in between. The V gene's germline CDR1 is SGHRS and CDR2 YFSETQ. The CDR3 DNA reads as TGCGCCAGCAGCTTGACGGGACCCTTTTACAATGAGCAGTTCTTC. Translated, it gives CASSLTGPFYNEQFF.